This note documents a single T cell receptor (beta chain) sequence. Its antigen is as yet unknown. Germline V lookup: CDR1 SNHLY, CDR2 FYNNEI. The CDR3 length is 13 residues. The ends were cut back, 7 bases at V and 6 bases at J, with 14 bases in the middle. These data originate in a study of radiation and T cells in renal cell carcinoma. On the study more broadly: Nephrectomy followed 15 Gy stereotactic body radiation by 4 weeks.

Method: immunoSEQ multiplex PCR; TCRdb's copy keeps in-frame clones and lacks some. This sample has 150,000 to 180,000 clones, with roughly 89% found just once. Notes on the study in general: Top tumor clonotypes rose in blood 2 weeks post-radiation, then contracted.

Noted time point: blood 2 weeks post-SBRT. The treatment was: 15 Gy SBRT to primary tumor, nephrectomy 4 weeks later. The chain carries TRBV2 and TRBJ2-3; TRBD2 might be the D (6 bases). The receptor's source is a woman aged 45-59 years with renal cell carcinoma. This material consisted of blood, taken from a patient whose treatment included radiotherapy and nephrectomy. The CDR3 DNA reads TGTGCCAGCAAACTAGCCAGAGGGGATACGCAGTATTTT. It is translated as CASKLARGDTQYF.